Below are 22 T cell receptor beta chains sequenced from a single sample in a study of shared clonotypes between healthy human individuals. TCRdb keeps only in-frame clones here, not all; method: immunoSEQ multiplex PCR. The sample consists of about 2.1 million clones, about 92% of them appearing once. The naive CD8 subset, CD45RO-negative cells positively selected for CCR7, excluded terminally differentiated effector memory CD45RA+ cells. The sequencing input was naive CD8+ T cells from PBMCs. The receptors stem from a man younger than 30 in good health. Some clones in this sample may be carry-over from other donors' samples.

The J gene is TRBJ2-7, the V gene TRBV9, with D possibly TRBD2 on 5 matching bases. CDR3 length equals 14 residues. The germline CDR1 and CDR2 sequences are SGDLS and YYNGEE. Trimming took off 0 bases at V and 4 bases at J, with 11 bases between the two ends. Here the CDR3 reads CASSVDGGGYEQYF. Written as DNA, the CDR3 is TGTGCCAGCAGCGTAGACGGCGGAGGATACGAGCAGTACTTC.

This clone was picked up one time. Here the CDR3 reads CASSGQGDQPQHF. CDR3 DNA sequence: TGTGCCAGCAGCGGGCAGGGGGATCAGCCCCAGCATTTT. The rearrangement joins TRBV7-8 to TRBJ1-5; 7 bases line up with TRBD1. The V gene's germline CDR1 is SGHVS and CDR2 FQNEAQ. Unmatched junction bases numbered 3, after V lost 5 bases and J lost 5 bases. The CDR3 has 13 residues.

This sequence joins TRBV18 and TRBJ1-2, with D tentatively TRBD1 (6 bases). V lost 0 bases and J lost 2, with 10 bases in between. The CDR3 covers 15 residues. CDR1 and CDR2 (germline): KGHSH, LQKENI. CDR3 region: CASSPPGGANYGYTF. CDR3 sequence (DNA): TGTGCCAGCTCACCACCCGGGGGGGCGAACTATGGCTACACCTTC. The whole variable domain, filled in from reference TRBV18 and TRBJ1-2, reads NAGVMQNPRHLVRRRGQEARLRCSPMKGHSHVYWYRQLPEEGLKFMVYLQKENIIDESGMPKERFSAEFPKEGPSILRIQQVVRGDSAAYFCASSPPGGANYGYTFGSGTRLTVV.

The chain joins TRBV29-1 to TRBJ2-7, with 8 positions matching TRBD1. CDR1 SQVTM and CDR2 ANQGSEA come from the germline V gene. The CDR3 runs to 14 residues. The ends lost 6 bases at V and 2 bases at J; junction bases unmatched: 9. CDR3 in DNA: TGCAGCGTCCTTACAGGGGGACCCCCCTACGAGCAGTACTTC. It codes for CSVLTGGPPYEQYF.

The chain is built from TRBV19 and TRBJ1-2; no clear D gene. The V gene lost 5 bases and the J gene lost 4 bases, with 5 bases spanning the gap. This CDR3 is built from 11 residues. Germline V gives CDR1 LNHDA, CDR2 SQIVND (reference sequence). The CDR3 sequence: CASSGRYGYTF. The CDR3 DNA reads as TGTGCCAGTAGTGGCCGCTATGGCTACACCTTC.

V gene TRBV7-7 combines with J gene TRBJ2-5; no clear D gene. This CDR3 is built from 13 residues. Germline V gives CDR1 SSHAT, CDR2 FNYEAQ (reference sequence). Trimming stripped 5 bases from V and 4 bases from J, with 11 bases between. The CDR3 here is CASSPQIRETQYF. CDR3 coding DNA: TGTGCCAGCAGCCCACAAATCCGAGAGACCCAGTACTTC.

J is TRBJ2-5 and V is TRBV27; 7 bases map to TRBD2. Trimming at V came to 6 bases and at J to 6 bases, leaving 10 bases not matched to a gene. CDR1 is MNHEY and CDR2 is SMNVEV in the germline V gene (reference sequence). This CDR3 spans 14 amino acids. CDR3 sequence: CASRPVAGDQTQYF. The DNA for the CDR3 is TGTGCCAGCAGGCCGGTGGCGGGAGATCAGACCCAGTACTTC.

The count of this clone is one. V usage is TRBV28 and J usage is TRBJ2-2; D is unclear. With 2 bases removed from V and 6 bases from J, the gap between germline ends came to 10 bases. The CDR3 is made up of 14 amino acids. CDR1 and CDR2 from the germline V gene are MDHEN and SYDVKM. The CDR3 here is CASSLGPRSGELFF. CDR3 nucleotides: TGTGCCAGCAGTTTAGGGCCCCGATCCGGGGAGCTGTTTTTT. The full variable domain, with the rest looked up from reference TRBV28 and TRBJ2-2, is DVKVTQSSRYLVKRTGEKVFLECVQDMDHENMFWYRQDPGLGLRLIYFSYDVKMKEKGDIPEGYSVSREKKERFSLILESASTNQTSMYLCASSLGPRSGELFFGEGSRLTVL.

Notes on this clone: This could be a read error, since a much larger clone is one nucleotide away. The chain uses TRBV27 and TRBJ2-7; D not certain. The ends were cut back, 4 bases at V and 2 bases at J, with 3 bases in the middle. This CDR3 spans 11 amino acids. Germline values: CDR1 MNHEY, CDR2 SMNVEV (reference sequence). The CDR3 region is CASSYPYEQYF. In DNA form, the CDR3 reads TGTGCCAGCAGTTACCCCTACGAGCAGTACTTC.

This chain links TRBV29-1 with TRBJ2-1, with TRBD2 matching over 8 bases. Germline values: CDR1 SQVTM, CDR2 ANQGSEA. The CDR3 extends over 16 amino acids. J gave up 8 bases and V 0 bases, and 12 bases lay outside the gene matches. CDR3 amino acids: CSVEDLGGGLDYEQFF. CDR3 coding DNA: TGCAGCGTTGAAGATCTGGGTGGGGGACTAGACTATGAGCAGTTCTTC.

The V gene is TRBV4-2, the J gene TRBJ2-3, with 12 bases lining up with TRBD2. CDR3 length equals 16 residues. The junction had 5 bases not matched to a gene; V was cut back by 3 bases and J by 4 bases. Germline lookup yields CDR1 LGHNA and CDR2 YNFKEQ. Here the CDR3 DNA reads TGTGCCAGCAGCCAGATGACTAGCGGGAGTGCAGATACGCAGTATTTT. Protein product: CASSQMTSGSADTQYF.

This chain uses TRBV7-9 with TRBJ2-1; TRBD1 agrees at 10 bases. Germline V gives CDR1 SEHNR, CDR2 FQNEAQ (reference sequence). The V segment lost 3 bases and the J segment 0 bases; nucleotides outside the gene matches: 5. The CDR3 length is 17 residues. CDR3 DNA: TGTGCCAGCAGCTTCCCCGGGACAGGGGTCTCCTACAATGAGCAGTTCTTC. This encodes CASSFPGTGVSYNEQFF.

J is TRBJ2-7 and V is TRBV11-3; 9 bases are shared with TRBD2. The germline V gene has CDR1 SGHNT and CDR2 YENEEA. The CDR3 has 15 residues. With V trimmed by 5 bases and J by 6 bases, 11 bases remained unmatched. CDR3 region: CASSPGRGRALEQYF. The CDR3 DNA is TGTGCCAGCAGCCCCGGCCGCGGGAGGGCCCTCGAGCAGTACTTC.

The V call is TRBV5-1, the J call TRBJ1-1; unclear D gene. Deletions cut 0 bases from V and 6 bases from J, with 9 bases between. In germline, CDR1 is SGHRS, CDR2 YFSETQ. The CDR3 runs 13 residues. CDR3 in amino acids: CASSLGAGAEAFF. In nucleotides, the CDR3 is TGCGCCAGCAGCTTGGGGGCAGGAGCTGAAGCTTTCTTT.

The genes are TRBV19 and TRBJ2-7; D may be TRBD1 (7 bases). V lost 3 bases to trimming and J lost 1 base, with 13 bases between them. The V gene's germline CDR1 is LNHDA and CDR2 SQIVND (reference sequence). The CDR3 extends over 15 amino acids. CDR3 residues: CASSIAEGASYEQYF. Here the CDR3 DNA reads TGTGCCAGTAGTATCGCGGAGGGGGCGTCCTACGAGCAGTACTTC.

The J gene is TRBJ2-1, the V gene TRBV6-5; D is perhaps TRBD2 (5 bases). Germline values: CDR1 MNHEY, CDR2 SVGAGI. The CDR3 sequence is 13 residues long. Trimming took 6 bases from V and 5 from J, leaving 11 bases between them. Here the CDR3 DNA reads TGTGCCAGCAGGGGAGCCGGTGACAATGAGCAGTTCTTC. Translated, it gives CASRGAGDNEQFF.

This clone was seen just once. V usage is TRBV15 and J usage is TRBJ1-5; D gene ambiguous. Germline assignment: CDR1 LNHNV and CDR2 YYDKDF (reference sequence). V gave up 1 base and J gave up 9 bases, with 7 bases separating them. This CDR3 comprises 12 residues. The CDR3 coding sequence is TGTGCCACCAGCAGAGCCTTGGTGCCCCAGCATTTT. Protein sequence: CATSRALVPQHF.

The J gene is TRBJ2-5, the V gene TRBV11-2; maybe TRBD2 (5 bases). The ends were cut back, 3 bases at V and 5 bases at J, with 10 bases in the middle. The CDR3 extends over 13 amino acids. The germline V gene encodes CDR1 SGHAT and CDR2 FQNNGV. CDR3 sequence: CASSFYGGETQYF. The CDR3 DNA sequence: TGTGCCAGCAGCTTTTACGGCGGGGAGACCCAGTACTTC.

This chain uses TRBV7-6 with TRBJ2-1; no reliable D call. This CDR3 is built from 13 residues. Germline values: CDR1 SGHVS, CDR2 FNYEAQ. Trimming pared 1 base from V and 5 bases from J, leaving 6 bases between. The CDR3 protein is CASSLDTNNEQFF. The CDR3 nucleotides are TGTGCCAGCAGCTTAGACACTAACAATGAGCAGTTCTTC.

This CDR3 reads CASSPGTSGAPHNEQFF. The CDR3 DNA sequence: TGTGCCAGCAGCCCGGGGACTAGCGGCGCCCCCCACAATGAGCAGTTCTTC. This sequence joins TRBV7-9 and TRBJ2-1, with 11 bases aligning to TRBD2. The V and J ends lost 5 bases and 5 bases, in that order; junction bases with no gene match: 11. This CDR3 is 17 amino acids long. Looked up from germline, CDR1 is SEHNR and CDR2 is FQNEAQ (reference sequence).

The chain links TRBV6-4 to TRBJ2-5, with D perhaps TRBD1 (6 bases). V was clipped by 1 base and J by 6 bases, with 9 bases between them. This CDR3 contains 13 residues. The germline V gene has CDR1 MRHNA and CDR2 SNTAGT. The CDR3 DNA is TGTGCCAGCAGTGACTACAGGGAACAGACCCAGTACTTC. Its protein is CASSDYREQTQYF.

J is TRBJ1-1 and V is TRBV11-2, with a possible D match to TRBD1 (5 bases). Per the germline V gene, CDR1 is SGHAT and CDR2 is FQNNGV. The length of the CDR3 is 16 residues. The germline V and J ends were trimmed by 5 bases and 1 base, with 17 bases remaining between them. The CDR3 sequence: CASSPPGRVGNTEAFF. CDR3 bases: TGTGCCAGCAGCCCCCCGGGCAGGGTGGGGAACACTGAAGCTTTCTTT.